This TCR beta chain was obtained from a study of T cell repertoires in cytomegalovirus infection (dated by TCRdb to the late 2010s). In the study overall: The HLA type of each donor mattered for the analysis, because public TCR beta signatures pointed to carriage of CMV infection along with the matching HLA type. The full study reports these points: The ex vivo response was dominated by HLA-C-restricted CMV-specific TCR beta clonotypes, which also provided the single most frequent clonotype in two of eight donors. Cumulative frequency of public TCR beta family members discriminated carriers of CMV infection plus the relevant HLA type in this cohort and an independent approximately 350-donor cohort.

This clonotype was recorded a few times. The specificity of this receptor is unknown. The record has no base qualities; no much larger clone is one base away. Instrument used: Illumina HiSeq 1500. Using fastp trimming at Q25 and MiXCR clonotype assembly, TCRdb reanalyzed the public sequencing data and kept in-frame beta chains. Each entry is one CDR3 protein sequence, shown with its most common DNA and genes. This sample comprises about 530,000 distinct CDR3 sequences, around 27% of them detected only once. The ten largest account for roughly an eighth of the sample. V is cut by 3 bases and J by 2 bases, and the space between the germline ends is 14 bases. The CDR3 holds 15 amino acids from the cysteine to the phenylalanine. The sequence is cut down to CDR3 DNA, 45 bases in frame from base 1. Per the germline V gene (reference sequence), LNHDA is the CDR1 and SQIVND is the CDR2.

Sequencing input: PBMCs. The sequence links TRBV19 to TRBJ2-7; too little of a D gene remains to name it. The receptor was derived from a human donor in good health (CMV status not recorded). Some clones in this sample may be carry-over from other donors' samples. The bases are TGTGCCAGTAGTATCTCGACGACGGATCCCTACGAGCAGTACTTC. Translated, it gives CASSISTTDPYEQYF.